There are a few counts of the clone carrying this T cell receptor (beta chain). The sample comes from a study of blood T cells in healthy people across ages. Combining a sample-barcoded 5' primer with a J-beta primer mix, a second PCR ran for roughly 6 to 12 cycles. TCRdb called the 5' RACE reads again in MiXCR, with one record for every CDR3 protein. The table records 1.5 million to 2 million distinct CDR3 sequences, roughly 52% of them present only once. Germline CDR1 and CDR2: SGHRS and YFSETQ. The ends lost 3 bases at V and 0 bases at J; junction bases unmatched: 4. This CDR3 has 15 residues. This chain uses TRBV5-1 with TRBJ1-2; 8 bases are a match to TRBD1. The clonotype was recovered from a middle-aged woman in good health. Source material: blood. For the CDR3, the DNA is TGCGCCAGCAGCTCCCAGGGGGCCACTAACTATGGCTACACCTTC. It translates to CASSSQGATNYGYTF.